A selection of T cell receptor beta chains follows, all from one sample in a study of T cell responses to AZD1222 COVID-19 vaccine. The protocol was immunoSEQ multiplex PCR, while the TCRdb copy is restricted to in-frame clones and leaves out a portion. This table holds about 100,000 clones, around 92% found once. Material: peripheral blood, obtained on day 0 of AZD1222 vaccination. Receptors were obtained from an adult in good health. Both conserved end residues are part of each CDR3. Clone size, where shown, is once, few, many, or a class for clones that have expanded.

CASSISFLNYGYTF	TRBV19	TRBJ1-2	-
CASWEEGPNQPQHF	TRBV2	TRBJ1-5	-
CASSLDGTYEQYF	TRBV7-9	TRBJ2-7	once
CASRIKQGSSYEQYF	TRBV7-8	TRBJ2-7	-
CASSFGTNSNQPQHF	TRBV27	TRBJ1-5	-
CASSTLGHLSYEQYF	TRBV19	TRBJ2-7	-
CAWSVRGTSGSSEQFF	TRBV30	TRBJ2-1	-
CASSLNRAGANVLTF	TRBV27	TRBJ2-6	-
CAWSVWRPGRTNSNQPQHF	TRBV30	TRBJ1-5	-
CASSLRGFYSDLDSPLHF	TRBV27	TRBJ1-6	-
CASSRGQSGNTIYF	TRBV14	TRBJ1-3	-
CSVSEQGNTEAFF	TRBV29-1	TRBJ1-1	-
CASSRYRGLAGEITYNEQFF	TRBV28	TRBJ2-1	-
CASSTYSGVAYEQYF	TRBV28	TRBJ2-7	-
CASSFSGGGTEAFF	TRBV5-1	TRBJ1-1	-
CASSRTGGENIQYF	TRBV7-2	TRBJ2-4	-
CASSREGPSTDTQYF	TRBV7-9	TRBJ2-3	-
CASRTEAYEQYF	TRBV6-5	TRBJ2-7	once
CASSQNPYEQYF	TRBV7-2	TRBJ2-7	once
CASSQVFLNTEAFF	TRBV14	TRBJ1-1	few
CASSLDGNYGYTF	TRBV28	TRBJ1-2	-
CAIKDSGRGDTQYF	TRBV10-3	TRBJ2-3	-
CASSLVTGTGNTEAFF	TRBV7-2	TRBJ1-1	-
CARSSETSVNPYEQYF	TRBV5-3	TRBJ2-7	-
CASSSRPTAGELFF	TRBV7-2	TRBJ2-2	-
CASSFSSGSTDTQYF	TRBV5-5	TRBJ2-3	-
CASSFTGTYGYTF	TRBV12-3/TRBV12-4	TRBJ1-2	once